This TCR beta chain comes out of a study of cytomegalovirus exposure and HLA in healthy donors. General study points: Researchers had no immune exposure information except CMV serostatus available. There were reportedly fewer N-insertions in an Asian-associated ancestry cluster than the approximately 640-donor mean, in a later analysis. In a later analysis, most CMV-associated TCR beta chains appeared HLA-restricted.

The PCR ran on 60 Vbeta and 13 Jbeta primers. As handled by the study authors: Unique TCR beta chains totaled approximately 83 million in a later count, with roughly 10 million of them shared. Measured with immunoSEQ multiplex PCR; TCRdb has only the in-frame clones, and not every one. The DNA gave D and trimming, while V, J and clone size come from that table. Of about 190,000 clones listed, more than 70% are singletons. Trimming left V 1 base short and J 0 bases short, with 9 bases between. Germline V gene sequence: CDR1 SGHDT, CDR2 YYEEEE. The CDR3 is made up of 15 amino acids. Concerning this clone: Its antigen is not identified.

V gene TRBV5-6 combines with J gene TRBJ2-3, with no clear D. The TCR originated in a boy younger than 18 in good health and CMV-seronegative. The sequenced sample consisted of PBMCs. The CDR3 coding sequence is TGTGCCAGCAGCTTGTTGCGTCTCAGCACAGATACGCAGTATTTT. It encodes CASSLLRLSTDTQYF.